This T cell receptor beta chain was retrieved from a study of T cells after yellow fever vaccination. Via MiXCR, TCRdb re-called the 5' RACE reads, giving one row per CDR3 protein. The sample holds hundreds of thousands of distinct CDR3 sequences, approximately 3.9% seen once. A few counts support this clonotype. V dropped 0 bases and J dropped 9; count of bases not matched to a gene: 10. The CDR3 runs to 16 residues. Germline assignment: CDR1 SGDLS and CDR2 YYNGEE. The receptor was derived from a man younger than 35 who received the YFV17D yellow fever vaccine. The chain employs TRBV9 and TRBJ2-1; 9 nucleotides line up with TRBD2. The specimen was PBMCs, collected on the day of the yellow fever booster vaccination. The CDR3: CASSVAASGGWSEQFF. The CDR3 nucleotides read TGTGCCAGCAGCGTAGCGGCCAGCGGGGGGTGGAGTGAGCAGTTCTTC.